These 10 T cell receptor beta chains were all obtained from the same sample, sequenced in a study of patients and donors after allogeneic stem cell transplantation. TCRdb re-called the RT-PCR reads through MiXCR, storing one row per CDR3 protein. Of some 880,000 distinct CDR3 sequences listed, about a sixth are singletons. Sequencing input: blood, either unsorted or a sorted T cell fraction (not recorded which). These receptors were obtained from a human donor who was either an allogeneic HSCT recipient or a stem cell or donor lymphocyte infusion donor (not recorded which). It is not recorded whose cells these are; they may come from a transplant donor.

The V and J genes are TRBV27 and TRBJ1-2; D may be TRBD1 (5 bases). The CDR3 is 16 residues long. The V and J ends lost 5 bases and 7 bases respectively, with 23 bases between them. Per germline, CDR1 MNHEY and CDR2 SMNVEV (reference sequence). The CDR3 loop is CASSVKGGSSRGGYTF. The CDR3 DNA sequence: TGTGCCAGCAGTGTCAAGGGCGGCTCGTCGAGGGGTGGCTACACCTTC.

This chain connects TRBV4-1 to TRBJ2-2; D ambiguous. The CDR3 has 15 residues. CDR1 is MGHRA, CDR2 YSYEKL, per germline. V lost 1 base, J lost 1 base, and 7 bases lay in between. CDR3 region: CASSQVPRNTGELFF. CDR3 nucleotides: TGCGCCAGCAGCCAAGTCCCCAGGAACACCGGGGAGCTGTTTTTT.

This clonotype showed up just a few times. The chain carries TRBV29-1 and TRBJ1-2; D unresolved. Germline CDR1 reads SQVTM; CDR2 reads ANQGSEA. The CDR3 runs to 14 residues. V was shortened by 5 bases and J by 3 bases, with 16 bases between the two germline ends. CDR3 DNA sequence: TGCAGCGTTCGTCTACGGCCTTTGGACTATGGCTACACCTTC. Its protein is CSVRLRPLDYGYTF.

The chain joins TRBV11-2 to TRBJ1-2; no reliable D call. The CDR3 loop spans 15 amino acids. The germline V gene has CDR1 SGHAT and CDR2 FQNNGV. With 0 bases removed from V and 4 bases from J, the gap between germline ends came to 12 bases. As DNA, the CDR3 is TGTGCCAGCAGCTTAGAAACGGGCGGCCCCTATGGCTACACCTTC. It is translated as CASSLETGGPYGYTF.

This clonotype came up a few times. The J gene is TRBJ2-7, the V gene TRBV2; no definite D call. Trimming shortened V by 1 base and J by 2 bases, and 9 bases separated the two germline ends. Germline CDR1 reads SNHLY; CDR2 reads FYNNEI. CDR3 length equals 14 residues. In nucleotides, the CDR3 is TGTGCCAGCAGTGAAGTCGGCAGGACCTACGAGCAGTACTTC. Its translation is CASSEVGRTYEQYF.

V usage is TRBV12-3 or TRBV12-4 and J usage is TRBJ2-7; possibly TRBD1 for D (5 bases). V lost 6 bases, J lost 0 bases, and 15 bases lay in between. The CDR3 runs to 15 residues. This CDR3 reads CASRSLTENSYEQYF. CDR3 nucleotides: TGTGCCAGCAGGTCCTTGACAGAGAACTCCTACGAGCAGTACTTC.

This clonotype has ten or more counts. The rearrangement uses TRBV7-6 and TRBJ2-1; D uncertain. CDR1 is SGHVS and CDR2 is FNYEAQ in the germline V gene. This CDR3 contains 13 residues. V was cut by 2 bases and J by 3 bases, with 5 bases left in between. DNA of the CDR3: TGTGCCAGCAGCTTAAGGGACTACAATGAGCAGTTCTTC. It is translated as CASSLRDYNEQFF. Variable domain in full (rest from reference TRBV7-6 and TRBJ2-1): GAGVSQSPRYKVTKRGQDVALRCDPISGHVSLYWYRQALGQGPEFLTYFNYEAQQDKSGLPNDRFSAERPEGSISTLTIQRTEQRDSAMYRCASSLRDYNEQFFGPGTRLTVL.

This chain uses TRBV28 with TRBJ2-6; 12 bases fit TRBD2. Germline V gene sequence: CDR1 MDHEN, CDR2 SYDVKM. This CDR3 has 18 amino acids. The trim removed 6 bases at V and 0 bases at J, leaving 6 bases unmatched. The CDR3 nucleotides read TGTGCCAGCAGCCCCGGGACTAGCGGGCTCTCTGGGGCCAACGTCCTGACTTTC. Amino acid sequence: CASSPGTSGLSGANVLTF.

In this sample, this clonotype turned up many times. The rearrangement links TRBV12-3 or TRBV12-4 to TRBJ2-1; TRBD2 matches at 12 bases. This CDR3 has 15 residues. The J segment lost 6 bases and the V segment lost 6 bases, leaving 6 bases of the junction unmatched. CDR3 sequence (DNA): TGTGCCAGCAGCCGACTAGCGGGAGTACGCAATGAGCAGTTCTTC. Its protein product is CASSRLAGVRNEQFF.

This clonotype came up a few times. The V call is TRBV24-1, the J call TRBJ2-2; D remains ambiguous. Trimming removed 0 bases at V and 1 base at J, with 5 bases between. This CDR3 has 15 amino acids. Germline V gene sequence: CDR1 KGHDR, CDR2 SFDVKD. The CDR3 DNA is TGTGCCACCAGTGATTTGGCACTGAACACCGGGGAGCTGTTTTTT. This translates into CATSDLALNTGELFF.